The clone carrying this T cell receptor (beta chain) was counted many times. Its antigen is not known. This sample is drawn from a study of early T cells in non-severe SARS-CoV-2 infection. Study background: Chains from this unsorted whole-blood bulk RNA could not be paired. Study outcomes and limitations: CD4 and private specificities were missed by VDJdb matching, which favored anti-spike CD8 responses.

This CDR3 comprises 14 residues. V was trimmed by 3 bases and J by 5 bases, leaving 14 bases between them. Germline assignment: CDR1 WSHSY and CDR2 SAAADI. Unique molecular identifiers (one per individual cDNA molecule) were attached. TCRdb processed the 5' RACE reads anew with MiXCR; each CDR3 protein has one entry. This table has over 50,000 distinct CDR3 sequences, approximately 8% appearing once. This receptor was taken from an adult who was a healthcare worker with PCR-confirmed SARS-CoV-2 infection or an uninfected control (not recorded which). This chain joins TRBV10-2 and TRBJ2-7; possibly TRBD1 for D (6 bases). Sequenced sample: whole blood. The DNA for the CDR3 is TGCGCCAGCAGTGATCTCCCAGGGGTACACGAGCAGTACTTC. Translation: CASSDLPGVHEQYF.